This T cell receptor (beta chain) was retrieved from a study of T cell repertoires in cytomegalovirus infection. For the study at large: Public TCR beta signatures indicated both CMV infection and matching HLA type. General observations from the study: The study found HLA-C-restricted CMV-specific TCR beta clonotypes dominating the ex vivo response.

Germline values: CDR1 SGHTA, CDR2 FQGTGA. Trimming cost V 5 bases and J 11 bases, with 15 bases left between them. The CDR3 consists of 12 residues. TCRdb re-analysed the reads in MiXCR, keeping a single row per CDR3 protein. The repertoire holds 150,000 to 200,000 distinct CDR3 sequences, with roughly 30% as singletons. This clonotype was seen a handful of times. What it binds is not known. Sequencing used PBMCs. This chain connects TRBV7-3 to TRBJ1-1; D might be TRBD1 (5 bases). The sequence was collected from a human donor in good health (CMV status not recorded). Some clones in this sample may be carry-over from other donors' samples. The CDR3 DNA follows: TGTGCCAGCAGCCCCGAGGGGCAAAGGGCTTTCTTT. It yields the protein CASSPEGQRAFF.